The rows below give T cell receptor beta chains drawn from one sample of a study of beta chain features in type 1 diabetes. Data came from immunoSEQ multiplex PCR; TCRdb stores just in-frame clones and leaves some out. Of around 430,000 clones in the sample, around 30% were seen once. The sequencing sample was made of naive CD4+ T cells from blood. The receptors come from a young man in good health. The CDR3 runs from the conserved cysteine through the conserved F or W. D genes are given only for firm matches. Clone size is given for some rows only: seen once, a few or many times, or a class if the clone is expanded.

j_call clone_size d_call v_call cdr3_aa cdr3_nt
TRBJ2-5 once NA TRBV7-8 CASTRPGGWRETQYF TGTGCCAGCACCAGGCCGGGTGGGTGGAGGGAGACCCAGTACTTC
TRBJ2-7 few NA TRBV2 CASSVGYEQYF TGTGCCAGCAGTGTGGGGTACGAGCAGTACTTC
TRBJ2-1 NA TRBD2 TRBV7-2 CASSLSSGAFEQFF TGTGCCAGCAGCTTATCTAGCGGGGCCTTTGAGCAGTTCTTC
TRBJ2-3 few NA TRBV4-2 CASSQAAGSTDTQYF TGTGCCAGCAGCCAAGCCGCGGGAAGCACAGATACGCAGTATTTT
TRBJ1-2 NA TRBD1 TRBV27 CASSSYLKTGAGNRYTF TGTGCCAGCAGTTCCTACCTCAAGACAGGGGCGGGCAACCGCTACACCTTC
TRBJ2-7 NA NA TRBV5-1 CASSLQGPYEQYF TGCGCCAGCAGCTTGCAGGGGCCCTACGAGCAGTACTTC
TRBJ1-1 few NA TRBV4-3 CASSQDWGDGMTIEAFF TGCGCCAGCAGCCAAGATTGGGGTGACGGTATGACAATTGAAGCTTTCTTT
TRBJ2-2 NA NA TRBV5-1 CASSLAEGLTGELFF TGCGCCAGCAGCTTGGCCGAGGGTTTAACCGGGGAGCTGTTTTTT
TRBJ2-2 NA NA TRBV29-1 CSVGHLGRNTGELFF TGCAGCGTCGGGCATTTAGGGCGGAACACCGGGGAGCTGTTTTTT
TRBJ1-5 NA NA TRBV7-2 CASSLAGRLNQPQHF TGTGCCAGCAGCTTAGCAGGGCGGCTTAATCAGCCCCAGCATTTT